This is a list of T cell receptor beta chains from one sample in a study of T cells in Graves' hyperthyroidism and ophthalmopathy. TCRdb reprocessed the multiplex PCR reads via MiXCR and lists one record per CDR3 protein. The top ten hold 15% to 18% of the sample, which has almost 350,000 distinct CDR3 sequences, 15% to 20% seen once. Sequenced: blood. These TCRs come from a woman between 40 and 55 years old with Graves' ophthalmopathy. CDR3s include the opening cysteine and the closing phenylalanine or tryptophan. A D gene is named only where the DNA matches it firmly. For some rows the clone size is stated as once, few or many, or as a class when expanded; others skip it.

d_gene	j_gene	abundance	v_gene	CDR3nt	CDR3aa
TRBD1	TRBJ1-2	few	TRBV28	TGTGCCAGCAGTCCAGACGGGACAGGGGAGGGCTACATCTTC	CASSPDGTGEGYIF
NA	TRBJ2-6	many	TRBV6-5	TGTGCCAGCAGTTTAGCAACCGTCTCAGGGGCCAACGTCCTGACTTTC	CASSLATVSGANVLTF
NA	TRBJ2-4	many	TRBV28	TGTGCCAGCAGTTTAACGGGGATCGGGGGTGCCAAAAACATTCAGTACTTC	CASSLTGIGGAKNIQYF
NA	TRBJ2-2	many	TRBV28	TGTGCCAGCAGTCCCCCTAGGGAATTGGGCGGGGAGCTGTTTTTT	CASSPPRELGGELFF
NA	TRBJ1-1	many	TRBV10-3	TGTGCCACCCAAGCCCTAGGTGAGGACACTGAAGCTTTCTTT	CATQALGEDTEAFF
NA	TRBJ1-6	many	TRBV7-8	TGTGCCAGCAGCTTAGCTGTTCCCCGTCGTGGCTCACCCCTCCACTTT	CASSLAVPRRGSPLHF
NA	TRBJ1-1	few	TRBV12-3/TRBV12-4	TGTGCCAGCAGTCCGACGGGGTTGGGAACTGAAGCTTTCTTT	CASSPTGLGTEAFF
NA	TRBJ2-7	many	TRBV9	TGTGCCAGCAGCGTAGGTTCAGGAACCTACGAGCAGTACTTC	CASSVGSGTYEQYF
NA	TRBJ1-2	many	TRBV20-1	TGCAGTGCAACAGAGCCCATAGCTAACTATGGCTACACCTTC	CSATEPIANYGYTF
NA	TRBJ1-2	many	TRBV3-1	TGTGCCAGCAGCCACTGGACGGGGGGCTATGGCTACACCTTC	CASSHWTGGYGYTF
TRBD2	TRBJ2-7	many	TRBV6-2/TRBV6-3	TGTGCCAGCAGCCGGACCGGGACTAGCCTCTACGAGCAGTACTTC	CASSRTGTSLYEQYF
NA	TRBJ1-5	NA	TRBV20-1	TGCAGTGCTAGCAGGGCTGGCAATCAGCCCCAGCATTTT	CSASRAGNQPQHF
NA	TRBJ2-2	few	TRBV7-2	TGTGCCAGCAGCTTGAGCGGGTCCACCGGGGAGCTGTTTTTT	CASSLSGSTGELFF
TRBD1	TRBJ2-7	many	TRBV6-2/TRBV6-3	TGTGCCAGCAGCCTAACCGGGACAGGGGGCTACGAGCAGTACTTC	CASSLTGTGGYEQYF
TRBD1	TRBJ2-7	many	TRBV5-1	TGCGCCAGTGGACAGGGCTCCTACGAGCAGTACTTC	CASGQGSYEQYF
TRBD2	TRBJ2-7	many	TRBV6-2/TRBV6-3	TGTGCCAGCAGACGGCCAGCGGGGAGCTCCTACGAGCAGTACTTC	CASRRPAGSSYEQYF
NA	TRBJ1-5	many	TRBV15	TGTGCCACCAGGGCGGGGGGCAGCCAGCCCCAGCATTTT	CATRAGGSQPQHF
NA	TRBJ2-7	many	TRBV28	TGTGCCAGCAAGGGGAGGAAAGGCGAGCAGTGCTTC	CASKGRKGEQCF
NA	TRBJ1-5	many	TRBV2	TGTGCCAGCAGTGAGGAGTGGGGGGATCAGCCCCAGCATTTT	CASSEEWGDQPQHF
NA	TRBJ1-2	many	TRBV6-1	TGTGCCAGCAGTCGCGGGGGGGACTATGGCTACACCTTC	CASSRGGDYGYTF
NA	TRBJ2-7	many	TRBV18	TGTGCCAGCTCCATGACACAGACCTACGAGCAGTACTTC	CASSMTQTYEQYF
NA	TRBJ2-5	many	TRBV7-2	TGTGCCAGCAGCTTCCCACTAGCCGAGACCCAGTACTTC	CASSFPLAETQYF
NA	TRBJ1-1	many	TRBV27	TGTGCCAGCAGTTCGCCGACGGGGATGAACACTGAAGCTTTCTTT	CASSSPTGMNTEAFF
TRBD1	TRBJ1-1	many	TRBV11-2	TGTGCCAGCAGCTCAGACAGGGGTGCTGAAGCTTTCTTT	CASSSDRGAEAFF
TRBD1	TRBJ2-4	many	TRBV18	TGTGCCAGCTCACCCGGGACAGGAGGGGTCAAAAACATTCAGTACTTC	CASSPGTGGVKNIQYF
NA	TRBJ2-2	many	TRBV27	TGTGCCAGCTATAATAGGGTTACCGGGGAGCTGTTTTTT	CASYNRVTGELFF
NA	TRBJ1-2	many	TRBV15	TGTGCCACCAGCAGAGTGGGTTTTAGTATCGTGGTGAGAAGCTACACCTTC	CATSRVGFSIVVRSYTF
TRBD1	TRBJ2-7	many	TRBV7-8	TGTGCCAGCTCCCCGGGACAGGGGCGAGACGAGCAGTGCTTC	CASSPGQGRDEQCF
NA	TRBJ2-7	many	TRBV12-3/TRBV12-4	TGTGCCAGCAGTTTAGCGCTTGGGCAGGGGACCTCCTACGAGCAGTACTTC	CASSLALGQGTSYEQYF
NA	TRBJ1-3	many	TRBV15	TGTGCCACCAGCAGAGATGTAGGACACCCCTCTGGAAACACCATATATTTT	CATSRDVGHPSGNTIYF
TRBD2	TRBJ2-5	NA	TRBV11-2	TGTGCCAGCCGGAGTCTAGCGGGAGAGACCCAGTACTTC	CASRSLAGETQYF
NA	TRBJ2-2	NA	TRBV12-3/TRBV12-4	TGTGCCAGCAGTTTTAATTCAGGGGAGGTCGGGGAGCTGTTTTTT	CASSFNSGEVGELFF
NA	TRBJ2-7	many	TRBV4-1	TGCGCCAGCAGCCCGGTCAGGGGTAACGAGCAGTACTTC	CASSPVRGNEQYF
NA	TRBJ2-7	many	TRBV12-3/TRBV12-4	TGTGCCAGCAGTCCCATCCGGAGCGGGTCGTCGGATTCGCAGTACTTC	CASSPIRSGSSDSQYF
TRBD2	TRBJ2-5	many	TRBV9	TGTGCCAGCAGCGTAGCTATCGGCGGGAGGGATCAAGAGACCCAGTACTTC	CASSVAIGGRDQETQYF
NA	TRBJ2-2	NA	TRBV11-2	TGTGCCAGCAGCCACGGGATCAGGGACGGGGAGCTGTTTTTT	CASSHGIRDGELFF
TRBD1	TRBJ1-5	many	TRBV20-1	TGCAGTGCTAAGACAGGGGTCGGTCAGCCCCAGCATTTT	CSAKTGVGQPQHF
NA	TRBJ2-7	many	TRBV28	TGTGCCAGCAGTTTATCAGCAGCCGGTTCCTACGAGCAGTACTTC	CASSLSAAGSYEQYF
NA	TRBJ2-7	many	TRBV12-3/TRBV12-4	TGTGCCAGCAGTTTAGGACAGAAATACGAGCAGTACTTC	CASSLGQKYEQYF
NA	TRBJ2-5	many	TRBV19	TGTGCCAGTAGCATGGGAAACCGGCAAGAGACCCAGTACTTC	CASSMGNRQETQYF
TRBD1	TRBJ2-1	NA	TRBV29-1	TGCAGCGTAAGAACCGGGACAGGGATAAATGAGCAGTTCTTC	CSVRTGTGINEQFF
NA	TRBJ2-5	NA	TRBV6-1	TGTGCCAGCAGTGAGGCTCAGGGTGCTCTTAGGACCCAGTACTTC	CASSEAQGALRTQYF
TRBD1	TRBJ2-2	many	TRBV19	TGTGCCAGTAGTATACTATTACCGGGACAGGGAGACACCGGGGAGCTGTTTTTT	CASSILLPGQGDTGELFF
NA	TRBJ1-3	many	TRBV20-1	TGCAGTGCCCAAAAGGACGCGATCGGAAACACCATATATTTT	CSAQKDAIGNTIYF
NA	TRBJ2-5	NA	TRBV6-5	TGTGCCAGCAGTTACTCGGGCGGAACGAGAGAGACCCAGTACTTC	CASSYSGGTRETQYF
NA	TRBJ2-7	many	TRBV27	TGTGCCAGCAACGACGGGGGGCCCTCCTACGAGCAGTACTTC	CASNDGGPSYEQYF
NA	TRBJ2-6	many	TRBV20-1	TGCAGTGCTAGAGATCATGCGGATAGCTCTGGGGCCAACGTCCTGACTTTC	CSARDHADSSGANVLTF
NA	TRBJ2-7	NA	TRBV4-2	TGTGCCAGCAGCCCCGATGGGGGTGGAAGCTCCTACGAGCAGTACTTC	CASSPDGGGSSYEQYF
NA	TRBJ1-2	many	TRBV27	TGTGCCAGCAGTAGGGGTAACTATGGCTACACCTTC	CASSRGNYGYTF
NA	TRBJ2-7	NA	TRBV15	TGTGCCACCAGCAGAGAACAGGGTTTAGGCGAGCAGTACTTC	CATSREQGLGEQYF
NA	TRBJ1-2	many	TRBV30	TGTGCCTGGAGTGTAGGGTTCTCGAACTATGGCTACACCTTC	CAWSVGFSNYGYTF
NA	TRBJ1-6	NA	TRBV28	TGTGCCAGCAGTTTATGGGGGGGGAATTCACCCCTCCACTTT	CASSLWGGNSPLHF
NA	TRBJ1-3	many	TRBV7-2	TGTGCCAGCAGCTTAGCTGGCAGGGAATCCGGAAACACCATATATTTT	CASSLAGRESGNTIYF
NA	TRBJ2-7	many	TRBV11-2	TGTGCCAGCAGCGTACAAAACGAGCAGTACTTC	CASSVQNEQYF
TRBD1	TRBJ1-2	NA	TRBV6-5	TGTGCCAGCAGTTTGTACAGGGGGGGATCGTACTATGGCTACACCTTC	CASSLYRGGSYYGYTF